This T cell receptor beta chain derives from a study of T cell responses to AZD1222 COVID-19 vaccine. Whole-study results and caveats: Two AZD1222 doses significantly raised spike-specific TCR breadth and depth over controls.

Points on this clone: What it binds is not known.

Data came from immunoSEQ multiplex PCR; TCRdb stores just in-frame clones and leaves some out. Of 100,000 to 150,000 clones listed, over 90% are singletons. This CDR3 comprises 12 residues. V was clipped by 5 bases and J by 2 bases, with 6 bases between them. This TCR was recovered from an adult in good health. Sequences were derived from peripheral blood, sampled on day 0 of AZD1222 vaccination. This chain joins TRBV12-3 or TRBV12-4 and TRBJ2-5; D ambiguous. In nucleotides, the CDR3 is TGTGCCAGCAGTCTACAGCAAGAGACCCAGTACTTC. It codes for CASSLQQETQYF.